This TCR beta chain came from a study of T cells in Graves' hyperthyroidism and ophthalmopathy. General study findings and limits: Ophthalmopathy and stable hyperthyroidism were separated by a 13 V-J model.

Patients were aged 18 to 65, had disease duration under 2 months, and had newly diagnosed hyperthyroidism. Each diagnosis drew on symptoms, thyroxine, TRAb, thyroid ultrasound and orbital computed tomography findings. This CDR3 contains 15 residues. V gave up 4 bases and J gave up 8 bases; unmatched junction bases: 6. Per germline, CDR1 MDHEN and CDR2 SYDVKM. Amplification of TCR beta CDR3 regions was performed using RNA transcripts as template. The HTBI set primed first-round TCR CDR3 RT-PCR. TCRdb reprocessed the multiplex PCR reads with MiXCR, giving one entry per CDR3 protein. This table holds 300,000 to 350,000 distinct CDR3 sequences, around 20% found once. This clonotype came up many times. Its antigen remains unknown.

Specimen: blood. The sequence was collected from a woman aged 50 to 65 with Graves' hyperthyroidism. The chain combines TRBV28 with TRBJ1-6, with 9 bases matching TRBD1. In DNA, the CDR3 is TGTGCCAGCAGTTCTCCCGGACAGGGGTATTCACCCCTCCACTTT. Protein product: CASSSPGQGYSPLHF.